Each of the 20 T cell receptor beta chains below was sequenced from the same sample in a study of blood T cell repertoires in COVID-19. Using immunoSEQ multiplex PCR, the repertoire was profiled, and TCRdb retains in-frame clones only, with some absent. The sample lists 300,000 to 350,000 clones; about 86% were seen once. Material: peripheral blood. Source of these receptors: a man aged 30-40 years with active or convalescent COVID-19.

This chain uses TRBV24-1 with TRBJ2-1, with TRBD2 identical over 10 bases. Looked up from germline, CDR1 is KGHDR and CDR2 is SFDVKD. The CDR3 extends over 15 amino acids. With V trimmed by 2 bases and J by 8 bases, 5 bases remained unmatched. The CDR3, as DNA: TGTGCCACCAGTGATTCGGGACTAGCGACCGATGAGCAGTTCTTC. Translated: CATSDSGLATDEQFF.

The V gene is TRBV5-1, the J gene TRBJ2-2, with 11 positions matching TRBD2. The CDR3 length is 16 residues. J was trimmed by 5 bases and V by 4 bases; bases with no gene match: 7. Looked up from germline, CDR1 is SGHRS and CDR2 is YFSETQ. The CDR3 protein is CASSGGSGGATGELFF. The CDR3 region has the DNA TGCGCCAGCAGCGGAGGTAGCGGGGGGGCTACCGGGGAGCTGTTTTTT.

V usage is TRBV19 and J usage is TRBJ2-1; no clear D gene. This CDR3 region has 15 residues. CDR1 and CDR2 from the germline V gene are LNHDA and SQIVND (reference sequence). Trimming stripped 7 bases from V and 8 bases from J, with 21 bases between. CDR3 in DNA: TGTGCCAGTACGATCGGAAACAGAATGGTCGATGAGCAGTTCTTC. Translating it yields CASTIGNRMVDEQFF.

The V gene is TRBV6-5, the J gene TRBJ1-6, with D possibly matching TRBD1 (6 bases). Germline V CDR1 and CDR2: MNHEY, SVGAGI. The V end lost 6 bases, the J end lost 9 bases, and 18 bases lay between the germline ends. There are 15 residues in the CDR3. CDR3 residues: CASSLEGHRGSPLHF. In nucleotides, the CDR3 is TGTGCCAGCAGCCTAGAGGGACATAGGGGTTCACCCCTCCACTTT.

This chain links TRBV9 with TRBJ2-1; TRBD2 might be the D (6 bases). The germline CDR1 and CDR2 sequences are SGDLS and YYNGEE. The V and J ends lost 4 bases and 8 bases respectively, with 13 bases between them. The CDR3 covers 13 residues. The CDR3, as DNA: TGTGCCAGCAGCCGGGACTCAGGGTATGAGCAGTTCTTC. Amino acids: CASSRDSGYEQFF.

This clone appeared a few times. V is TRBV4-2 and J is TRBJ1-3; 8 bases fit TRBD1. This CDR3 has 16 amino acids. CDR1 is LGHNA, CDR2 YNFKEQ, per germline. V lost 5 bases to trimming and J lost 0 bases; unmatched junction nucleotides: 6. CDR3 protein: CASSEGDRLSGNTIYF. The CDR3 nucleotides read TGTGCCAGCAGCGAAGGGGACAGGCTCTCTGGAAACACCATATATTTT.

The J gene is TRBJ1-1, the V gene TRBV18; TRBD1 matches at 7 bases. With 2 bases clipped from V and 3 bases from J, the junction kept 6 bases outside the gene matches. Germline CDR1 reads KGHSH; CDR2 reads LQKENI. The CDR3 has 15 residues. CDR3 loop: CASSPTQGMDTEAFF. In DNA form, the CDR3 reads TGTGCCAGCTCACCAACACAGGGGATGGACACTGAAGCTTTCTTT.

The chain combines TRBV24-1 with TRBJ1-2; D not certain. The CDR3 totals 14 residues. Germline assignment: CDR1 KGHDR and CDR2 SFDVKD. The V end was cut by 0 bases, the J end by 8 bases, with 12 bases between. DNA for the CDR3: TGTGCCACCAGTGATTTGAGTCGAACTCGCGGCTACACCTTC. Translation: CATSDLSRTRGYTF.

The rearrangement joins TRBV9 to TRBJ2-2; D remains ambiguous. CDR3 length: 13 amino acids. The germline gives CDR1 SGDLS, CDR2 YYNGEE. V gave up 1 base and J gave up 7 bases, with 8 bases separating them. CDR3 residues: CASSVYSDGELFF. For the CDR3, the DNA is TGTGCCAGCAGCGTATACTCCGACGGGGAGCTGTTTTTT.

V and J are TRBV9 and TRBJ2-7; 7 bases are a match to TRBD1. CDR1 is SGDLS and CDR2 is YYNGEE in the germline V gene. Trimming at V came to 0 bases and at J to 6 bases, leaving 6 bases not matched to a gene. There are 14 residues in the CDR3. In DNA form, the CDR3 reads TGTGCCAGCAGCGTAGCGGACAGGCGATCCGAGCAGTACTTC. Amino acid sequence: CASSVADRRSEQYF. Looking up the rest from reference TRBV9 and TRBJ2-7 gives the full variable domain: DSGVTQTPKHLITATGQRVTLRCSPRSGDLSVYWYQQSLDQGLQFLIQYYNGEERAKGNILERFSAQQFPDLHSELNLSSLELGDSALYFCASSVADRRSEQYFGPGTRLTVT.

The rearrangement links TRBV24-1 to TRBJ1-4; TRBD1 aligns across 8 bases. The ends lost 4 bases at V and 7 bases at J; junction bases unmatched: 10. This CDR3 comprises 16 residues. CDR1 is KGHDR, CDR2 SFDVKD, per germline. This CDR3 is CATSDTGTGVSEKLFF. The CDR3 region has the DNA TGTGCCACCAGTGACACCGGGACAGGCGTGAGTGAAAAACTGTTTTTT.

This rearrangement joins TRBV19 to TRBJ2-5; D uncertain. Trimming pared 9 bases from V and 1 base from J, leaving 15 bases between. This CDR3 comprises 14 residues. CDR1 and CDR2 (germline): LNHDA, SQIVND (reference sequence). CDR3 sequence: CASAPQATQETQYF. CDR3 nucleotide sequence: TGTGCCAGCGCCCCCCAAGCGACCCAAGAGACCCAGTACTTC.

V is TRBV7-2 and J is TRBJ2-1; D possibly corresponds to TRBD2 (5 bases). The V gene's germline CDR1 is SGHTA and CDR2 FQGNSA. The CDR3 length is 17 residues. V was shortened by 2 bases and J by 0 bases, with 14 bases between the two germline ends. In nucleotides, the CDR3 is TGTGCCAGCAGCTTAAATCAAGCGGCTAGCTCCTACAATGAGCAGTTCTTC. Encoded protein: CASSLNQAASSYNEQFF.

The chain carries TRBV6-5 and TRBJ2-2, with 8 positions matching TRBD1. The V and J ends lost 4 bases and 5 bases, in that order; junction bases with no gene match: 0. The V gene's germline CDR1 is MNHEY and CDR2 SVGAGI. The CDR3 runs 13 residues. CDR3 protein: CASSWTGTGELFF. DNA of the CDR3: TGTGCCAGCAGTTGGACAGGGACCGGGGAGCTGTTTTTT.

The genes are TRBV19 and TRBJ2-7; 9 nucleotides match TRBD2. The CDR3 has 13 residues. J gave up 7 bases and V 6 bases, and 7 bases lay outside the gene matches. In germline, CDR1 is LNHDA, CDR2 SQIVND (reference sequence). The CDR3 region has the DNA TGTGCCAGTAGGGCTAGCGGGGTTGGAGAGCAGTACTTC. Encoded protein: CASRASGVGEQYF. The variable domain in full, completed from reference TRBV19 and TRBJ2-7, reads DGGITQSPKYLFRKEGQNVTLSCEQNLNHDAMYWYRQDPGQGLRLIYYSQIVNDFQKGDIAEGYSVSREKKESFPLTVTSAQKNPTAFYLCASRASGVGEQYFGPGTRLTVT.

The chain uses TRBV5-1 and TRBJ2-7; D is unclear. From germline, CDR1 is SGHRS and CDR2 YFSETQ. Trimming shortened V by 0 bases and J by 5 bases, and 6 bases separated the two germline ends. This CDR3 spans 12 amino acids. CDR3 coding DNA: TGCGCCAGCAGCTTGGTTCGCGACGAGCAGTACTTC. Its protein is CASSLVRDEQYF.

The rearrangement uses TRBV6-2 or TRBV6-3 and TRBJ1-2; possible D gene TRBD1, 5 bases. Looked up from germline, CDR1 is MNHEY and CDR2 is SVGEGT. Deletions cut 0 bases from V and 8 bases from J, with 19 bases between. The CDR3 loop spans 16 amino acids. The CDR3 DNA reads as TGTGCCAGCAGTTACTCGGACACCTCGGTTGGGAGGGGCTACACCTTC. Amino acids: CASSYSDTSVGRGYTF.

The J gene is TRBJ1-3, the V gene TRBV18; possible D gene TRBD1, 5 bases. With 3 bases removed from V and 2 bases from J, the gap between germline ends came to 8 bases. The germline V gene encodes CDR1 KGHSH and CDR2 LQKENI. This CDR3 contains 14 residues. Here the CDR3 reads CASSPLTAGNTIYF. CDR3 nucleotide sequence: TGTGCCAGCTCACCCCTGACAGCTGGAAACACCATATATTTT. Full variable domain (missing parts from reference TRBV18 and TRBJ1-3): NAGVMQNPRHLVRRRGQEARLRCSPMKGHSHVYWYRQLPEEGLKFMVYLQKENIIDESGMPKERFSAEFPKEGPSILRIQQVVRGDSAAYFCASSPLTAGNTIYFGEGSWLTVV.

The chain employs TRBV11-2 and TRBJ2-5; D gene unclear. The CDR3 has 15 residues. The germline CDR1 and CDR2 sequences are SGHAT and FQNNGV. The V end was cut by 5 bases, the J end by 5 bases, with 18 bases between. CDR3 DNA sequence: TGTGCCAGCAGCGTCCTAGACTCCCAAGTGGAGACCCAGTACTTC. Translated: CASSVLDSQVETQYF.

This clone showed up just a few times. In the same sample, other DNA sequences code for this CDR3. V gene TRBV6-4 combines with J gene TRBJ2-5; D gene ambiguous. Per the germline V gene, CDR1 is MRHNA and CDR2 is SNTAGT. The CDR3 sequence is 13 residues long. The V end lost 5 bases, the J end lost 3 bases, and 10 bases lay between the germline ends. The CDR3 reads CASSRDSKETQYF. In nucleotides, the CDR3 is TGTGCCAGCAGTCGCGACTCCAAAGAGACCCAGTACTTC.